This note documents a single T cell receptor (beta chain) sequence. Its antigen is currently unknown. Clones were sequenced by immunoSEQ multiplex PCR, and TCRdb holds only the in-frame ones, with some missing. This table has more than 25,000 clones, 70% to 85% appearing once. Control samples were healthy donors' buffy coats. This sample was taken from a study of STAT5B mutations in CD4+ large granular lymphocyte leukemia. General observations from the study: 8/27 top patient clones versus 2/35 control clones were TRBV06-family.

V lost 4 bases, J lost 6 bases, and 10 bases lay in between. Germline V lookup: CDR1 MNHNY, CDR2 SVGAGI (reference sequence). The CDR3 sequence is 13 residues long. The specimen sequenced was CD4+ T cells from blood buffy coats. The genes are TRBV6-6 and TRBJ1-5; no clear D. The receptor's source is a human donor in good health. Here the CDR3 reads CASSWAVGQPQHF. Here the CDR3 DNA reads TGTGCCAGCAGTTGGGCAGTCGGTCAGCCCCAGCATTTT.